This T cell receptor (beta chain) was profiled in a study of cytomegalovirus exposure and HLA in healthy donors (dated by TCRdb to 2017 to 2019). General notes on the study: According to an earlier analysis of a few hundred of the donors, roughly 180 million T cells yielded 117 million unique TCR beta sequences and roughly 280 Gb of sequence data. A later genetic analysis used genome-wide SNP genotypes for about 65% of the roughly 670 donors, treating that subset as a discovery cohort. An early release that covered around 590 HLA-typed donors contained approximately 300 gigabases of sequencing data and tens of millions of unique TCR sequences. The study combined high-throughput TCR immunosequencing, statistical association of individual TCRs with disease status, and machine learning to predict cytomegalovirus infection status. A few DR-DQ haplotypes were handled as single units for association and clustering because linkage in the cohort was strong. Every discovery cohort repertoire had been produced on one sequencing platform. Typing coverage varied by locus: roughly 629-630 donors for A, B, C, DRB1 and DQB1; roughly 520 for DQA1; more than 600 for DPA1; around 490 for DPB1. A later analysis re-analyzed previously published TCR beta repertoires from 666 donors and added high-resolution HLA genotyping to study TCR occurrence patterns. A separate validation cohort of some 130 different subjects was used in addition to the roughly 700-subject first cohort. The study aimed to test whether cataloging public T cell receptors could reveal signatures of past pathogen exposure. On average, around 240,000 unique TCR beta nucleotide sequences were sequenced per donor among about 400 genotyped donors of the cohort, with roughly 20% of those sequences being non-productive. In an earlier analysis of about 590 of the donors, high-throughput TCR beta sequencing was used to judge whether each TCR beta V gene segment behaved as functional or pseudogenic. HLA typing included class I and class II loci at four-digit resolution. Using immunosequencing, the study profiled T cell repertoires from about 620 subjects and related those repertoires to cytomegalovirus serostatus. Rather than using new phenotypic data, the later analysis identified candidate immune exposures from TCR beta sequences and from how often those sequences occurred across donors. Alongside the repertoire data, information on donor age, sex, ethnicity and CMV serostatus was compiled. The genetic ancestry cluster associated with self-reported Caucasian donors included 81% of the 398 genotyped donors. The paper as a whole reports these results and caveats: In a later genetic analysis, a missense DCLRE1C variant was associated with V-gene and J-gene trimming of TCR beta chains, and the association was replicated in an independent cohort. The sequencing pipeline was judged likely to have produced a cluster of highly shared sequence variants as a technical artifact. A further reported finding was that TCR beta sequences accurately predicted the HLA-A and HLA-B alleles for most subjects in the first cohort. The earlier analysis of almost 600 of the donors excluded over 15 rarely observed V segments, including chromosome 9 orphons, because counts were too low. Immune exposure information for the cohort was limited to CMV serostatus. Because HLA typing was unavailable for some donors at each locus, only the typed subset was used in association tests. In vitro tests confirmed that a few of the cytomegalovirus-associated TCR beta chains recognize cytomegalovirus antigens. Specific HLA alleles were associated with 15,000 to 20,000 TCR beta sequences at a false discovery rate of 0.05 in a later analysis. A later analysis found that HLA-associated TCR beta chains were more clonally expanded and had lower generation probabilities than equally common non-associated chains. This cohort had only TCR beta chains sequenced, and the lack of alpha or paired-chain data limited which features could be detected. Strong co-occurrence of HLA alleles, especially DR and DQ, made assigning TCR associations to individual alleles difficult. In a later analysis, several top co-occurrence clusters were reported to appear linked to parvovirus B19, influenza, CMV and Epstein-Barr virus. In an earlier analysis of 587 of the donors, most TCR beta V segments appeared in productive rearrangements about 87% or about 30% of the time, broadly matching IMGT annotations. Most TCR sequences were observed very rarely across donors, whereas some public TCRs were present in many individuals. The authors suggested that the approach could potentially be generalized to other disease states and immunological phenotypes. In both the original and validation cohorts, the classifier was reported to diagnose cytomegalovirus status with high specificity and sensitivity. In the study, 164 TCR beta chains were listed as associated with cytomegalovirus. Linkage disequilibrium might explain the correlated functional status among segregating V segments, but an unknown experimental factor could not be ruled out. In a later genetic analysis, fewer N-insertions in productive TCRs were reported among donors in an Asian-associated ancestry cluster than the approximately 670-donor mean. In a later analysis, the rate of TCR association differed among HLA loci, with DRB1 alleles having the most associated TCRs and HLA-C alleles having the fewest. In a later analysis, most CMV-associated TCR beta chains were found to appear HLA-restricted, with HLA associations seemingly driven largely by CMV exposure. Roughly uniform sequencing depth across donors was assumed in presence/absence analyses, although this assumption may not hold. Some IMGT-functional V segments, including TRBV6-2 and TRBV6-3, could not be told apart with the 87-base-pair reads, so those segments were excluded.

In total, 666 healthy bone marrow donors made up the cohort. At the time of sampling, all cohort members were nominally healthy, though unrecorded immune exposures were likely present. The donor tested CMV seropositive and was one of the 289 seropositive cohort members. A peripheral blood sample was collected from each donor, and TCR beta sequencing was performed on peripheral blood mononuclear cells. Genomic DNA extraction from the blood cell samples was performed with the Qiagen DNeasy Blood Extraction Kit. Here V drops 8 bases and J drops 4 bases, and the junction holds 5 bases not matched to any gene. Per the germline V gene (reference sequence), SGHAT is the CDR1 and FQDESV is the CDR2. The CDR3 runs 14 amino acids, cysteine and phenylalanine included. The only DNA kept is the CDR3, 42 bases in frame from the first base. Library preparation used the immunoSEQ multiplex PCR assay. The multiplex PCR relied on a mix of 60 forward primers for TCR Vbeta segments and 13 reverse primers for TCR Jbeta segments. A multiplex PCR assay on genomic DNA amplified the CDR3 region of rearranged TCR beta genes. On the Illumina HiSeq System, the amplified TCR beta libraries were sequenced as 87-base-pair reads. The authors processed their data as follows. A later analysis tallied roughly 76 million unique TCR beta chains across the 666 repertoires, and some 10 million of those chains were shared by two or more donors. Raw reads were error-corrected and collapsed into unique sequences with a nearest-neighbor algorithm that merged closely related sequences to remove PCR and sequencing errors. To assign V, D and J gene segments, CDR3 sequences were aligned to IMGT reference sequences. For a sequence to be retained, a match of at least six nucleotides was required to both a V gene segment and a J gene segment. A rearrangement was called productive if the CDR3 had no stop codons and remained in frame with V and J, and every other rearrangement was called non-productive. CDR3 was defined according to IMGT convention as the region running from the second conserved V-encoded cysteine to the conserved J-encoded phenylalanine. The earlier analysis of more than 450 of the donors excluded sequences that lacked an unambiguous match to a single V gene segment. In an earlier analysis of 587 of the donors, V segments were called functional above 56.7% productive rearrangements and were called segregating when the between-donor standard deviation exceeded 5%. To diagnose cytomegalovirus status from the catalog of TCR beta chain sequences, a statistical classification framework was built. In a later analysis, V and J genes were assigned by comparing TCR nucleotide sequences against IMGT/GENE-DB human TR gene sequences. Using the TCRdist pipeline, a later analysis assigned CDR3 sequences along with most-parsimonious VDJ recombination scenarios. In a later analysis, every TCR beta chain was defined by the combination of its CDR3 amino acid sequence and its V-gene family, and reads without a unique V-gene family were dropped. In a later analysis, approximately 590 highly shared, low-generation-probability nucleotide sequences were removed to address suspected cross-contamination and a sequencing artifact. In a later analysis, a clonal expansion index was calculated for each public chain from normalized within-repertoire ranks of inferred template counts. Generation probabilities in a later analysis came from a VDJ recombination model fitted to out-of-frame rearrangements, and those results were checked against IGoR. In a later analysis, TCR-TCR, TCR-HLA and TCR-CMV co-occurrence was scored with hypergeometric tests, and a repertoire-size bias correction was applied to TCR pairs. To estimate false discovery rates, a later analysis permuted the HLA or CMV assignments 20 times. In a later analysis, co-occurring TCRs were grouped with DBSCAN, and TCRdist sequence similarity was added when clustering was performed within HLA-allele-positive subsets. Repertoires with fewer than 30,000 or more than 120,000 public chains, plus five repertoires with anomalous nucleotide sharing, were excluded from co-occurrence clustering. TCRdb obtained this table from immuneACCESS and retained in-frame rearrangements with V and J assigned. These tables miss some clones; where compared with another copy, unresolved V genes account for less than half of the shortfall, and the remainder is unexplained. The V and J calls and clone size are taken from that table; D and trimming were inferred from the DNA. The sample table lists 150,000 to 200,000 clones, 70% to 75% of them with a count of one. The ten largest clones represent 4.7% of the sample.

In this sample, this clone turned up a few times. Which antigen it targets is not known. No base quality values were provided; no much bigger clone lies one nucleotide off. Sequenced material: PBMCs. This sequence originates from a man aged 18 to 30 in good health and CMV-seropositive. The chain employs TRBV11-1 and TRBJ2-1, and 10 bases in between align with TRBD2. The DNA reads TGTGCCAGCTCTACTAGCGGGGCTTACAATGAGCAGTTCTTC. Its protein product is CASSTSGAYNEQFF.